This TCR beta chain was sequenced in a study of blood T cell repertoires in COVID-19 (dated by TCRdb to 2020 to 2022). Regarding the complete study: The collaborator samples originated in the United States, Italy and Spain and spanned the acute and convalescent phases of COVID-19. The material from the prospective study consisted of cDNA or gDNA derived from T cells, B-cell-depleted T cells, or PBMCs. Subjects who had been exposed to COVID-19, were actively infected with it, or had recovered from it provided the deeply sampled blood TCRbeta repertoires that made up the dataset. A freely available public database, intended as a resource for researchers studying the immune response to SARS-CoV-2, is where the repertoires were released. Samples were obtained from the ongoing ImmuneRACE study (first 160 participants) and from over a thousand subjects provided by 6 global collaborators. The sample metadata nearly always contained a de-identified subject ID, COVID-19 status, age in years and sex. Where available, HLA class I and class II types were taken from metadata supplied by the sample provider and were not determined by assay-based typing.

In Seattle, one collaborating source enrolled patients while the infection was active and tracked those patients longitudinally over the course of disease. Whole blood was collected in K2EDTA tubes by collaborating institutions according to the institutions' own protocols. For TCRbeta analysis, collaborators shipped samples as frozen whole blood, isolated PBMCs, or DNA extracted from either of those sample types. V loses 2 bases, J loses 0 bases, and the germline ends lie 6 bases apart. The CDR3 numbers 14 residues from cysteine through phenylalanine. This entry keeps only the CDR3 DNA: 42 bases, framed from base 1. The germline V gene (reference sequence) gives CDR1 as WNHNN and CDR2 as SYGVQD. The research as a whole found: How much clinical and demographic metadata was included differed by source and by participant, and the metadata was provided uncurated.

As for this clone: This receptor's antigen is unknown. No base quality values were provided; no much bigger clone lies one nucleotide off.

TCRbeta CDR3 regions were amplified from genomic DNA using the immunoSEQ Assay, a bias-controlled multiplex PCR. The original pipeline was this. The number of nucleated cells in each sample was estimated from the amplification of reference gene primers within the assay. To quantify the absolute abundance of each unique TCRbeta CDR3 rearrangement, sequence reads were collapsed and filtered. For each sample, productive Simpson clonality was calculated as the square root of Simpson's diversity index over productive rearrangements. TCRdb took this table from immuneACCESS and kept in-frame rearrangements with V and J called. Such tables lack part of the clones; where checked against another copy, unresolved V genes explain under half of the gap, and the rest is unexplained. Clone size and the V and J calls come from that table; the DNA yielded D and trimming. For this sample the table gives about 350,000 clones, of which about 87% were detected only once. The ten largest clones capture around 6% of the sample.

This clonotype originated in a woman in her fifties or sixties with COVID-19, enrolled during active disease. The sequenced sample consisted of peripheral blood. The chain is assembled from TRBV10-1 and TRBJ2-3; the D gene identity is not certain. The CDR3 region has the sequence CASSERWSTDTQYF. The DNA reads as follows: TGCGCCAGCAGTGAGCGGTGGAGCACAGATACGCAGTATTTT.